The present T cell receptor beta chain was sequenced within a study of control samples from healthy donors and cancer patients. Clones were sequenced by immunoSEQ multiplex PCR, and TCRdb holds only the in-frame ones, with some missing. The sample has roughly 130,000 clones; about 95% are singletons. The germline V gene encodes CDR1 GTSNPN and CDR2 SVGIG (reference sequence). The germline V and J ends were trimmed by 3 bases and 1 base, with 7 bases remaining between them. CDR3 length equals 13 residues. The TCR was taken from a man under 40 in good health. The chain uses TRBV30 and TRBJ1-5; D remains unclear. Input material: blood. Here the CDR3 reads CAWSKDSNQPQHF. In DNA form, the CDR3 reads TGTGCCTGGAGCAAGGACAGCAATCAGCCCCAGCATTTT. The full variable domain, with the rest looked up from reference TRBV30 and TRBJ1-5, is SQTIHQWPATLVQPVGSPLSLECTVEGTSNPNLYWYRQAAGRGLQLLFYSVGIGQISSEVPQNLSASRPQDRQFILSSKKLLLSDSGFYLCAWSKDSNQPQHFGDGTRLSIL.